This T cell receptor beta chain originates from a study of regulatory T cells in long-lasting Graves disease. The time point denotes: persistent/refractory GD, antithyroid drugs over 5 years with positive TRAb. TCR sequences were obtained from RNA taken from PBMCs. This clonotype has just a few counts. After removal of 4 bases from V and 4 bases from J, the junction contained 6 bases not matched to a gene. Germline values: CDR1 MNHEY, CDR2 SVGAGI. This CDR3 has 15 residues. The TCR beta library used iRepertoire HTBI primers with Arm-PCR amplification of CDR3. MiXCR, applied by TCRdb to the multiplex PCR reads, yields one record per CDR3 protein. The sample includes fewer than 550,000 distinct CDR3 sequences, around a fifth of them seen just once.

The TCR comes from a female donor with Graves disease. The sequences come from peripheral blood mononuclear cells (PBMCs), collected when the disease was refractory, from a patient treated with antithyroid drugs. The chain recombines TRBV6-5 with TRBJ2-5, with 10 bases lining up with TRBD2. CDR3 nucleotide sequence: TGTGCCAGCAGTTTAGCGGGAGGAATCGTAGAGACCCAGTACTTC. Translation: CASSLAGGIVETQYF.